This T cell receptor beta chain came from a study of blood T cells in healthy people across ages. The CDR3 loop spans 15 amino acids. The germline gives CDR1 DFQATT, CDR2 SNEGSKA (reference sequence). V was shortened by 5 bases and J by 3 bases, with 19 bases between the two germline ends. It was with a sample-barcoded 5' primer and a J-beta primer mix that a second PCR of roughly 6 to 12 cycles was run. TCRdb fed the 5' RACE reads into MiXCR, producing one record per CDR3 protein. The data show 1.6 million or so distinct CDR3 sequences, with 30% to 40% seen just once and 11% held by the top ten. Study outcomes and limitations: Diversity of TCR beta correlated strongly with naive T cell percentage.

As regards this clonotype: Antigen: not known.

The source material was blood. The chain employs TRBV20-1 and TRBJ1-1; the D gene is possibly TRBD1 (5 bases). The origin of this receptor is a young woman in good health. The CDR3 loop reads CSARDGGRSDTEAFF. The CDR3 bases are TGCAGTGCTCGGGACGGAGGAAGATCGGACACTGAAGCTTTCTTT.